This TCR beta chain was captured by sequencing in a study of cytomegalovirus exposure and HLA in healthy donors. Study as a whole: Falling in the Caucasian-associated ancestry cluster were about four fifths of 300 to 500 genotyped donors.

Whole-study results and caveats: According to a later analysis, most TCR beta chains associated with CMV appeared HLA-restricted. Sequences of the TCR beta chain were said to predict the HLA-A and HLA-B alleles of most subjects accurately. In a later analysis, DRB1 alleles had the most associated TCRs; HLA-C alleles the fewest.

This clone appeared a single time. What it binds is unknown. The germline V gene has CDR1 SGHTA and CDR2 FQGNSA. The V gene lost 0 bases and the J gene lost 17 bases, with 17 bases spanning the gap. The CDR3 extends over 14 amino acids. The study ran its PCR with 60 Vbeta and 13 Jbeta primers. Generated by immunoSEQ multiplex PCR, the TCRdb table keeps only in-frame clones and is missing some. The data contain approximately 210,000 clones, over 60% of them singletons. This clonotype originated in a woman aged 40 to 50 in good health and CMV-seronegative. The sequenced sample consisted of PBMCs. The chain uses TRBV7-2 and TRBJ2-6, with D perhaps TRBD2 (6 bases). The CDR3 loop reads CASSLAIPGGGMTF. CDR3 nucleotide sequence: TGTGCCAGCAGCTTAGCAATCCCCGGGGGAGGTATGACTTTC.